This paragraph covers one TCR beta chain sequence. This sample stems from a study of identical twins. TCRdb recomputed calls from the 5' RACE reads with MiXCR, one row per CDR3 protein. The data show hundreds of thousands of distinct CDR3 sequences, 20% to 25% seen once. This CDR3 is 15 amino acids long. Germline CDR1 and CDR2: MGHRA and YSYEKL. Trimming cost V 0 bases and J 8 bases, with 15 bases left between them. These data also featured in a second study, about yellow fever vaccine responses in identical twins.

This receptor was identified in a woman younger than 35 in good health. Sequenced: CD4+ T cells sorted from blood. V and J are TRBV4-1 and TRBJ2-3; a weak D match, TRBD2 (6 bases). The DNA of the CDR3 is TGCGCCAGCAGCCAAGATACTAGCTCCCGTGGTACGCAGTATTTT. Translating it yields CASSQDTSSRGTQYF.